This is a list of T cell receptor beta chains from one sample in a study of T-cell reconstitution after alpha-beta-depleted transplantation in children. Via MiXCR, TCRdb re-called the PCR reads, giving one row per CDR3 protein. The sample lists about 610,000 distinct CDR3 sequences, roughly a tenth occurring once. Source: PBMCs from the stem cell graft donor, taken from the stem cell graft. Receptors were obtained from a human donor who donated a stem cell graft to a child with acute myeloid leukemia. The CDR3 runs from the conserved cysteine through the conserved F or W. A D gene is named only where the DNA matches it firmly. Some rows have no size entry. The others give once, few or many, or a class for an expanded clone.

D: TRBD2; J: TRBJ2-7; size: -; V: TRBV24-1; CDR3: CATSDLIGSRTSGYEQYF; DNA: TGTGCCACCAGTGATTTAATAGGGTCAAGGACTAGTGGGTACGAGCAGTACTTC
D: -; J: TRBJ2-4; size: -; V: TRBV20-1; CDR3: CSAWAGRGAKNIQYF; DNA: TGCAGTGCTTGGGCGGGACGAGGGGCCAAAAACATTCAGTACTTC
D: TRBD1; J: TRBJ2-5; size: -; V: TRBV7-6; CDR3: CASSANRGKETQYF; DNA: TGTGCCAGCAGCGCGAACAGGGGGAAAGAGACCCAGTACTTC
D: -; J: TRBJ1-5; size: few; V: TRBV7-2; CDR3: CASSLARANNQPQHF; DNA: TGTGCCAGCAGCTTAGCCCGGGCTAACAATCAGCCCCAGCATTTT
D: -; J: TRBJ1-1; size: few; V: TRBV7-9; CDR3: CASRAPWTDKNTEAFF; DNA: TGTGCCAGCAGAGCACCCTGGACAGACAAGAACACTGAAGCTTTCTTT
D: -; J: TRBJ2-6; size: few; V: TRBV6-2/TRBV6-3; CDR3: CASGARGVNVLTF; DNA: TGTGCCAGCGGTGCGCGTGGGGTGAACGTCCTGACTTTC
D: -; J: TRBJ2-1; size: -; V: TRBV12-3/TRBV12-4; CDR3: CASSAQGGGVYNEQFF; DNA: TGTGCCAGCAGTGCGCAGGGGGGTGGGGTCTACAATGAGCAGTTCTTC
D: -; J: TRBJ2-5; size: few; V: TRBV28; CDR3: CASSLSKVETQYF; DNA: TGTGCCAGCAGTTTATCGAAGGTAGAGACCCAGTACTTC
D: -; J: TRBJ1-1; size: once; V: TRBV28; CDR3: CDSSPYSGAFF; DNA: TGTGACAGCAGCCCTTACAGCGGAGCTTTCTTT
D: TRBD1; J: TRBJ2-7; size: many; V: TRBV12-3/TRBV12-4; CDR3: CASSLNRGDEQYF; DNA: TGTGCCAGCAGTCTCAACAGGGGAGACGAGCAGTACTTC
D: TRBD1; J: TRBJ1-4; size: few; V: TRBV28; CDR3: CASSFFTGGVEKLFF; DNA: TGTGCCAGCAGTTTCTTTACAGGGGGTGTTGAAAAACTGTTTTTT
D: TRBD1; J: TRBJ2-7; size: many; V: TRBV29-1; CDR3: CSAGGRGNYEQYF; DNA: TGCAGCGCTGGGGGCAGGGGGAACTACGAGCAGTACTTC
D: -; J: TRBJ2-6; size: few; V: TRBV20-1; CDR3: CSARDKTSGANVLTF; DNA: TGCAGTGCTAGAGATAAGACGTCGGGGGCCAACGTCCTGACTTTC
D: -; J: TRBJ1-1; size: few; V: TRBV20-1; CDR3: CSASGQGTLNTEAFF; DNA: TGCAGTGCTAGTGGGCAGGGGACTTTGAACACTGAAGCTTTCTTT
D: -; J: TRBJ2-7; size: -; V: TRBV29-1; CDR3: CSVQRVGGVGSYEQYF; DNA: TGCAGCGTTCAGCGAGTAGGGGGGGTGGGCTCCTACGAGCAGTACTTC
D: -; J: TRBJ1-4; size: few; V: TRBV6-2/TRBV6-3; CDR3: CASSSRIGEKLFF; DNA: TGTGCCAGCAGTTCCAGGATCGGAGAAAAACTGTTTTTT
D: -; J: TRBJ2-5; size: few; V: TRBV4-3; CDR3: CASSQDFPRGTQYF; DNA: TGCGCCAGCAGCCAAGATTTCCCCAGGGGGACCCAGTACTTC
D: TRBD1; J: TRBJ2-5; size: -; V: TRBV28; CDR3: CASRTGQETQYF; DNA: TGTGCCAGTAGGACAGGACAAGAGACCCAGTACTTC
D: -; J: TRBJ2-5; size: -; V: TRBV20-1; CDR3: CSARGGGGAQETQYF; DNA: TGCAGTGCTAGAGGGGGGGGCGGGGCCCAGGAGACCCAGTACTTC
D: -; J: TRBJ2-7; size: -; V: TRBV29-1; CDR3: CSVEVAFEVGGYEQYF; DNA: TGCAGCGTTGAGGTCGCATTCGAAGTGGGCGGGTACGAGCAGTACTTC
D: TRBD2; J: TRBJ2-1; size: many; V: TRBV28; CDR3: CASSSHRGSGRGASYEQFF; DNA: TGTGCCAGCAGTTCACACAGGGGTAGCGGGAGAGGGGCTAGTTATGAGCAGTTCTTC
D: TRBD2; J: TRBJ2-1; size: few; V: TRBV28; CDR3: CASSQISGSSYNEQFF; DNA: TGTGCCAGCAGTCAAATTAGCGGGAGCTCCTACAATGAGCAGTTCTTC
D: TRBD1; J: TRBJ2-7; size: -; V: TRBV5-1; CDR3: CASSPGTAEQYF; DNA: TGCGCCAGCAGCCCTGGGACAGCCGAGCAGTACTTC
D: TRBD1; J: TRBJ1-4; size: many; V: TRBV29-1; CDR3: CSVEDRGGREKLFF; DNA: TGCAGCGTTGAAGATCGAGGGGGCAGAGAAAAACTGTTTTTT
D: TRBD1; J: TRBJ2-7; size: -; V: TRBV27; CDR3: CASSHPGQLPYEQYF; DNA: TGTGCCAGCAGTCACCCGGGACAGCTACCCTACGAGCAGTACTTC
D: TRBD2; J: TRBJ2-7; size: many; V: TRBV20-1; CDR3: CSARVFREGPLPYF; DNA: TGCAGTGCTAGAGTGTTTAGGGAGGGCCCCCTACCGTACTTC
D: TRBD1; J: TRBJ1-1; size: few; V: TRBV14; CDR3: CASSPPQGARPNTEAFF; DNA: TGTGCCAGCAGCCCCCCACAGGGGGCCCGCCCGAACACTGAAGCTTTCTTT
D: -; J: TRBJ2-4; size: many; V: TRBV7-2; CDR3: CASSLGRTIAKNIQYF; DNA: TGTGCCAGCAGCTTAGGCCGGACTATAGCCAAAAACATTCAGTACTTC
D: TRBD2; J: TRBJ2-5; size: few; V: TRBV28; CDR3: CASRRPREGPQETQYF; DNA: TGTGCCAGCAGGCGCCCGCGGGAGGGCCCTCAAGAGACCCAGTACTTC
D: -; J: TRBJ2-1; size: few; V: TRBV12-5; CDR3: CASGSNSITEQFF; DNA: TGTGCTAGTGGTTCAAACTCTATCACGGAGCAGTTCTTC
D: TRBD1; J: TRBJ1-3; size: few; V: TRBV5-1; CDR3: CASRRGTDGNTIYF; DNA: TGCGCCAGCAGGCGCGGGACAGATGGAAACACCATATATTTT
D: TRBD1; J: TRBJ2-3; size: few; V: TRBV20-1; CDR3: CSARDPGTDGGDTQYF; DNA: TGCAGTGCTAGAGATCCCGGGACAGACGGTGGAGATACGCAGTATTTT
D: TRBD2; J: TRBJ2-5; size: -; V: TRBV5-1; CDR3: CASSFSGREQETQYF; DNA: TGCGCCAGCAGCTTTAGCGGGAGAGAGCAAGAGACCCAGTACTTC
D: -; J: TRBJ1-2; size: many; V: TRBV5-1; CDR3: CASSLAGGSLLGYTF; DNA: TGCGCCAGCAGCTTGGCGGGTGGAAGTCTCCTTGGCTACACCTTC
D: -; J: TRBJ1-2; size: many; V: TRBV29-1; CDR3: CSVSGPGGGYYGYTF; DNA: TGCAGCGTTTCGGGGCCCGGCGGGGGATACTATGGCTACACCTTC
D: -; J: TRBJ1-3; size: few; V: TRBV12-3/TRBV12-4; CDR3: CATRPGGGNTIYF; DNA: TGTGCCACACGCCCGGGGGGCGGGAACACCATATATTTT
D: TRBD1; J: TRBJ1-6; size: -; V: TRBV9; CDR3: CASSAPGQGTYLHF; DNA: TGTGCCAGCAGCGCTCCGGGACAGGGAACTTACCTCCACTTT